Here is one TCR beta chain with its context. There are 13 residues in the CDR3. Trimming left V 2 bases short and J 2 bases short, with 7 bases between. CDR1 is GTSNPN and CDR2 is SVGIG in the germline V gene (reference sequence). This record belongs to a study of OX40 agonist ivuxolimab in advanced cancers. Profiling relied on immunoSEQ multiplex PCR, and the TCRdb table lists in-frame clones only, not all of them. The profile shows roughly 61,000 clones, 92% of them singletons. The chain joins TRBV30 to TRBJ1-3; D remains ambiguous. The TCR sequence derives from an adult with an advanced solid tumor such as melanoma, head and neck, liver or kidney cancer. The sequenced sample was CD4+ or CD8+ T cells sorted from blood, obtained in a trial of the OX40 agonist ivuxolimab. CDR3 protein: CAWSRKAGNTIYF. CDR3 in DNA: TGTGCCTGGAGTCGGAAGGCTGGAAACACCATATATTTT.